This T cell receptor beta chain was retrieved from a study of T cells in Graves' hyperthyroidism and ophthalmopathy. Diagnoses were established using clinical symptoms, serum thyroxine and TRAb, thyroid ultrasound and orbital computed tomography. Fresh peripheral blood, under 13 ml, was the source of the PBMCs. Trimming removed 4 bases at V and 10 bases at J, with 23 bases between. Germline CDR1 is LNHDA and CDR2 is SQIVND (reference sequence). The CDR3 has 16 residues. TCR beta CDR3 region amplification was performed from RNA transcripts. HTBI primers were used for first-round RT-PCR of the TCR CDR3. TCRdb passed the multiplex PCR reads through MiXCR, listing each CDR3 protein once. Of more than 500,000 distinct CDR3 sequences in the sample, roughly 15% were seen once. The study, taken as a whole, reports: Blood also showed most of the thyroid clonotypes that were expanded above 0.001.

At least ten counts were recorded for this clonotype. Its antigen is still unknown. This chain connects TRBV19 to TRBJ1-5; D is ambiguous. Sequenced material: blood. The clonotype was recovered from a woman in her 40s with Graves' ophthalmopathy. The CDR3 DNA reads TGTGCCAGTAGTACCCGAAATGTCGACGGTGGAGTCCCCCAGCATTTT. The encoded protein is CASSTRNVDGGVPQHF.